A selection of T cell receptor beta chains follows, all from one sample in a study of response to subunit inactivated influenza vaccine. TCRdb recomputed calls from the RT-PCR reads with MiXCR, one row per CDR3 protein. The table has around 520,000 distinct CDR3 sequences, about 25% seen once. Source: CD4+ T cells sorted from PBMCs, taken about 5 days after vaccination. The origin of the receptors is a man in his fifties who received an inactivated influenza vaccine. The CDR3 runs from the conserved cysteine through the conserved F or W. The D gene is left open where the match is weak. Not all rows give a size; the values are once, few, many and, for expanded clones, a class.

J,V,size,D,DNA,CDR3
TRBJ2-5,TRBV5-1,few,-,TGCGCCAGCAGCCTAGGAATACCGCTTTCCGAGACCCAGTACTTC,CASSLGIPLSETQYF
TRBJ1-6,TRBV5-1,few,TRBD1,TGCGCCAGCAGCTCAGGGACAGGGTTTAATTCACCCCTCCACTTT,CASSSGTGFNSPLHF
TRBJ2-7,TRBV14,few,-,TGTGCCAGCAGCCAAACGGGGGTACCCCCCTACGAGCAGTACTTC,CASSQTGVPPYEQYF
TRBJ2-2,TRBV4-3,-,-,TGCGCCAGCACCCGATCCACCCCCGGATCGGGGACCGGGGAGCTGTTTTTT,CASTRSTPGSGTGELFF
TRBJ2-7,TRBV18,-,-,TGTGCCAGCTCACCACTCGGTGTTTCCTACGAGCAGTACTTC,CASSPLGVSYEQYF
TRBJ1-1,TRBV24-1,few,-,TGTGCCACCAGTTTCGGGGTGAACACTGAAGCTTTCTTT,CATSFGVNTEAFF
TRBJ2-3,TRBV20-1,many,TRBD2,TGCAGTGCTAGTCCCCTAGCGGGAGGGGGATTCACAGATACGCAGTATTTT,CSASPLAGGGFTDTQYF
TRBJ2-7,TRBV5-1,-,-,TGCGCCAGCATGCTGGGTGTCGGGGGGCTTTACGAGCAGTACTTC,CASMLGVGGLYEQYF
TRBJ2-7,TRBV4-3,-,-,TGCGCCAGCAGCCAAGTTATCGGGAGCTCCTACGAGCAGTACTTC,CASSQVIGSSYEQYF
TRBJ2-4,TRBV15,-,-,TGTGCCACCAGCAGAGATTGGGGTCCTAAAAACATTCAGTACTTC,CATSRDWGPKNIQYF
TRBJ2-3,TRBV28,few,TRBD1,TGTGCCAGCAGTTTAGGACAGGGGTTCGCAGATACGCAGTATTTT,CASSLGQGFADTQYF
TRBJ1-5,TRBV5-1,many,-,TGCGCCAGCAGCTTGGCCCCGGAAGAGGGGCCCCAGCATTTT,CASSLAPEEGPQHF
TRBJ2-1,TRBV10-3,-,-,TGTGCCATCAGTCCGAACTCAGGGGTTTCCTACAATGAGCAGTTCTTC,CAISPNSGVSYNEQFF
TRBJ2-1,TRBV29-1,few,-,TGCAGCGTTGAGAAGGCAACGGGTGGTGAGCAGTTCTTC,CSVEKATGGEQFF
TRBJ2-1,TRBV4-2,few,TRBD1,TGTGCCAGCAGCCGCGGACAGGGAAAAGAGAATGAGCAGTTCTTC,CASSRGQGKENEQFF
TRBJ1-1,TRBV4-3,many,-,TGCGCCAGCAGCTATGGGGGCAGTGGGTTAAACACTGAAGCTTTCTTT,CASSYGGSGLNTEAFF
TRBJ1-3,TRBV7-6,-,TRBD1,TGTGCCAGCAGCTTATCCGGGACAGGGTGGTCTGGAAACACCATATATTTT,CASSLSGTGWSGNTIYF
TRBJ2-4,TRBV20-1,-,-,TGCAGTGCTCGCGGGACCGCTCGGGTTCCAAACATTCAGTACTTC,CSARGTARVPNIQYF
TRBJ1-2,TRBV11-2,-,-,TGTGCCAGCAGCTTCAGGGAACGTGGCTACACCTTC,CASSFRERGYTF
TRBJ2-5,TRBV9,few,-,TGTGCCAGCAGCGTAGCAGTTGGGACGCAAGAGACCCAGTACTTC,CASSVAVGTQETQYF